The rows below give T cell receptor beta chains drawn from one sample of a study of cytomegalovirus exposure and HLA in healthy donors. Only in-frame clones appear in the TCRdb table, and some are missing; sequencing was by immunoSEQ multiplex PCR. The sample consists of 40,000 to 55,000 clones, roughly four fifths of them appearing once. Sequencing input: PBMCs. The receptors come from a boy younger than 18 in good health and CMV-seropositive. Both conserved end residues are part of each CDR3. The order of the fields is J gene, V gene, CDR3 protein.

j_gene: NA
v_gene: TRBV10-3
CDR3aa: CAIRGTGRNEQYF

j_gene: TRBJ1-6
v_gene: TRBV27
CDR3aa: CASSLNNGGDNSPLHF

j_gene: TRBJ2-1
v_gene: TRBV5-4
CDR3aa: CASSPLHGPTDNEQFF

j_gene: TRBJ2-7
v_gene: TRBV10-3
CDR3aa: CAISDQGQLTYEQYF

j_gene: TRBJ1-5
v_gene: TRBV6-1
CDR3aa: CASSTGSVTPQHF

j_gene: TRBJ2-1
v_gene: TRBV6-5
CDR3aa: CASSSGGAGYEQFF

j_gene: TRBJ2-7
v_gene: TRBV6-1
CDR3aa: CASSQVSYEQYF

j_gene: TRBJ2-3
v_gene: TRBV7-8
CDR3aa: CASSLPGASTDTQYF

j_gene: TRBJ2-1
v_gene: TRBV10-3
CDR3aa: CAIQSGLAGGPFEDNEQFF

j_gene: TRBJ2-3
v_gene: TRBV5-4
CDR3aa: CASSLEGTTTDTQYF

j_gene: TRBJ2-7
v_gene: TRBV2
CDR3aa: CASSALGTSGGAEQYF

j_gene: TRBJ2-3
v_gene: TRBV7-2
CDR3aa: CASSRNAADTQYF

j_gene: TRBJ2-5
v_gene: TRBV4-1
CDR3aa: CASSQGPHILAGETQYF

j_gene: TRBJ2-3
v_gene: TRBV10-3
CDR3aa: CAIGGGGQDTQYF

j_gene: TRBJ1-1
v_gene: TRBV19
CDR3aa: CASLTGGITEAFF

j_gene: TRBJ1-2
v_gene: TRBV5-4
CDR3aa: CASRRQSGHLGYTF

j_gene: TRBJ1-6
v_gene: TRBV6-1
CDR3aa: CASSVEGARQATLHF

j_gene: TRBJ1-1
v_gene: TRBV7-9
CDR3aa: CASSSLVGGTNTEAFF

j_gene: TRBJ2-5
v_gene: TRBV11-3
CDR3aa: CASSLQEEETQYF

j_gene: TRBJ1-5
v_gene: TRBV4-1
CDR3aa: CASSQAGGGNQPQHF

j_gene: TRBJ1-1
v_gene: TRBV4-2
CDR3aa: CASSQDPGRTYTEAFF

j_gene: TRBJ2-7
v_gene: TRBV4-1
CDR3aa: CASSQVQGAYEQYF

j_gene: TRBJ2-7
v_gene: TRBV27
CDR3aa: CASRISSSVYEQYF

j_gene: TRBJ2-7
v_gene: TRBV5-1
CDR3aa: CASSLSLAGASEQYF

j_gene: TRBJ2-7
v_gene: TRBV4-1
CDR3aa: CASSQTSSDGEQYF

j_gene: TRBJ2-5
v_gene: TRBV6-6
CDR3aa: CASSSGIQWTQYF

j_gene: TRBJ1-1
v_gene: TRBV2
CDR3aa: CASSDRLGAEAFF